One sample yielded the 21 T cell receptor beta chains listed below, sequenced in a study of T-cell memory formation after mild COVID-19. TCRdb reprocessed the 5' RACE reads with MiXCR, giving one entry per CDR3 protein. The repertoire holds 150,000 to 200,000 distinct CDR3 sequences, with 15% to 20% as singletons. The sample was PBMCs or a T cell subset sorted from them (not recorded which). The origin of the receptors is a man younger than 35 who had mild COVID-19 (a few samples of this study predate the infection). Cell type and time point are not known.

In its sample, this clonotype was seen once. The rearrangement uses TRBV9 and TRBJ2-5; the match to TRBD2 covers 10 bases. J gave up 2 bases and V 0 bases, and 4 bases lay outside the gene matches. CDR3 size: 16 residues. Per the germline V gene, CDR1 is SGDLS and CDR2 is YYNGEE. As DNA, the CDR3 is TGTGCCAGCAGCGTAGGAGCGGGGGGGCTTCAAGAGACCCAGTACTTC. This encodes CASSVGAGGLQETQYF.

This clonotype was seen only a few times. The chain is built from TRBV6-2 or TRBV6-3 and TRBJ2-5; TRBD1 agrees at 9 bases. The CDR3 has 14 amino acids. J gave up 2 bases and V 7 bases, and 5 bases lay outside the gene matches. Germline V gene data show CDR1 as MNHEY and CDR2 as SVGEGT. CDR3 sequence: CASTMDRGQETQYF. As DNA, the CDR3 is TGTGCCAGCACCATGGACAGGGGTCAAGAGACCCAGTACTTC.

This clonotype was detected a few times. The V gene is TRBV18, the J gene TRBJ1-5, with unresolved D. Per germline, CDR1 KGHSH and CDR2 LQKENI. The CDR3 is made up of 14 amino acids. Deletions cut 2 bases from V and 3 bases from J, with 8 bases between. CDR3 sequence (DNA): TGTGCCAGCTCACCAGAGGAAGCCAATCAGCCCCAGCATTTT. As protein: CASSPEEANQPQHF.

This clonotype has just a few counts. The chain recombines TRBV7-2 with TRBJ2-3; D possibly corresponds to TRBD2 (6 bases). CDR3 length: 13 residues. From germline, CDR1 is SGHTA and CDR2 FQGNSA. The V and J ends lost 5 bases and 4 bases respectively, with 10 bases between them. The CDR3 sequence is CASSPGTSDTQYF. CDR3 DNA sequence: TGTGCCAGCAGCCCGGGGACTTCAGATACGCAGTATTTT. Using reference TRBV7-2 and TRBJ2-3 for the parts outside the CDR3, the full variable domain is GAGVSQSPSNKVTEKGKDVELRCDPISGHTALYWYRQSLGQGLEFLIYFQGNSAPDKSGLPSDRFSAERTGGSVSTLTIQRTQQEDSAVYLCASSPGTSDTQYFGPGTRLTVL.

This clonotype was seen a few times. This chain uses TRBV5-6 with TRBJ2-1, with TRBD1 matching over 10 bases. The CDR3 covers 15 residues. V shed 4 bases and J 8 bases; nucleotides not matched to a gene: 9. From germline, CDR1 is SGHDT and CDR2 YYEEEE. CDR3 nucleotide sequence: TGTGCCAGCAGCGTTCTGGGACAGGGGTTCGATGAGCAGTTCTTC. Protein sequence: CASSVLGQGFDEQFF. Full variable domain (remainder filled in from reference TRBV5-6 and TRBJ2-1): DAGVTQSPTHLIKTRGQQVTLRCSPKSGHDTVSWYQQALGQGPQFIFQYYEEEERQRGNFPDRFSGHQFPNYSSELNVNALLLGDSALYLCASSVLGQGFDEQFFGPGTRLTVL.

The genes are TRBV20-1 and TRBJ1-1; the D gene is possibly TRBD1 (5 bases). The CDR3 totals 13 residues. V lost 5 bases to trimming and J lost 0 bases, with 10 bases between them. Germline V lookup: CDR1 DFQATT, CDR2 SNEGSKA (reference sequence). The CDR3 bases are TGCAGTGCTGGCCGGGGGATGAACACTGAAGCTTTCTTT. It yields the protein CSAGRGMNTEAFF.

In this sample, this clonotype turned up a few times. The chain has TRBV20-1 and TRBJ1-6; D ambiguous. Between the trimmed V and J ends, which lost 6 bases and 0 bases, there was a span of 9 bases. CDR1 and CDR2 from the germline V gene are DFQATT and SNEGSKA (reference sequence). The CDR3 covers 14 residues. The CDR3 reads CSAHSSSYNSPLHF. The CDR3 region has the DNA TGCAGTGCCCATTCTAGCTCCTATAATTCACCCCTCCACTTT.

The sample holds many counts of this clonotype. V gene TRBV7-2 combines with J gene TRBJ1-1; D uncertain. The V end was cut by 6 bases, the J end by 3 bases, with 14 bases between. This CDR3 spans 14 amino acids. CDR1 and CDR2 (germline): SGHTA, FQGNSA. CDR3 region: CASSLHMGDTEAFF. In nucleotides, the CDR3 is TGTGCCAGCAGTCTACACATGGGAGACACTGAAGCTTTCTTT.

The rearrangement links TRBV23-1 to TRBJ1-6; TRBD1 might be the D (6 bases). TRBV23-1 is given ORF status, its function remaining uncertain. The ends were cut back, 6 bases at V and 12 bases at J, with 21 bases in the middle. The CDR3 consists of 15 residues. The CDR3 loop is CASSRRTASPEPLHF. In nucleotides, the CDR3 is TGCGCCAGCAGCAGGCGGACAGCATCACCCGAACCCCTCCACTTT.

This clonotype was seen a few times. CDR3: CASSIAGIGYGYTF. In DNA, the CDR3 is TGTGCCAGCAGTATTGCAGGGATCGGCTATGGCTACACCTTC. The chain employs TRBV12-3 or TRBV12-4 and TRBJ1-2; tentative D call: TRBD1 (5 bases). CDR3 length: 14 amino acids. Deletions cut 5 bases from V and 4 bases from J, with 14 bases between.

There are a few counts of this clonotype. The V call is TRBV7-8, the J call TRBJ2-7; 8 bases are shared with TRBD2. V lost 0 bases to trimming and J lost 2 bases; unmatched junction nucleotides: 3. The germline CDR1 and CDR2 sequences are SGHVS and FQNEAQ. There are 15 residues in the CDR3. CDR3 loop: CASSLASGEPYEQYF. The CDR3 nucleotides read TGTGCCAGCAGCTTAGCTAGCGGGGAACCCTACGAGCAGTACTTC.

This clonotype has a handful of counts. The V and J genes are TRBV5-1 and TRBJ2-5; tentatively, D is TRBD2 (6 bases). CDR3 size: 15 residues. Between the trimmed V and J ends, which lost 7 bases and 4 bases, there was a span of 20 bases. In germline, CDR1 is SGHRS, CDR2 YFSETQ. The CDR3 loop is CASSRLGDSRETQYF. Written as DNA, the CDR3 is TGCGCCAGCTCAAGACTAGGGGATAGTCGAGAGACCCAGTACTTC.

This clonotype has just a few counts. The chain recombines TRBV5-5 with TRBJ1-3; unclear D gene. Trimming cost V 4 bases and J 4 bases, with 15 bases left between them. The CDR3 has 15 amino acids. Germline loops: CDR1 SGHKS, CDR2 YYEKEE (reference sequence). In DNA, the CDR3 is TGTGCCAGCAGCCGGGGAGATAACTTGGGAAACACCATATATTTT. It encodes CASSRGDNLGNTIYF.

The rearrangement uses TRBV4-3 and TRBJ1-1, with D hard to call. This CDR3 has 17 amino acids. Trimming took off 4 bases at V and 3 bases at J, with 21 bases between the two ends. Germline V CDR1 and CDR2: LGHNA, YSLEER. CDR3 sequence reads: CASSRASTHPGDTEAFF. In DNA form, the CDR3 reads TGCGCCAGCAGCCGAGCGAGCACCCACCCTGGGGACACTGAAGCTTTCTTT.

The chain uses TRBV5-5 and TRBJ2-7; D unresolved. V was clipped by 0 bases and J by 8 bases, with 9 bases between them. In germline, CDR1 is SGHKS, CDR2 YYEKEE (reference sequence). The CDR3 loop spans 12 amino acids. The CDR3 spells CASSLAAVQQYF. Written as DNA, the CDR3 is TGTGCCAGCAGCTTGGCAGCAGTCCAGCAGTACTTC.

There are a few counts of this clonotype. The rearrangement uses TRBV11-2 and TRBJ2-7; TRBD1 aligns across 7 bases. The V and J ends lost 0 bases and 6 bases, in that order; junction bases with no gene match: 2. The germline V gene has CDR1 SGHAT and CDR2 FQNNGV. CDR3 length: 13 residues. The CDR3, as DNA: TGTGCCAGCAGCTTAGATCGGACAGGCGAGCAGTACTTC. This sequence encodes CASSLDRTGEQYF.

The DNA for the CDR3 is TGTGCCAGCAGTTTCGGGCCGGGGGGCTACAATGAGCAGTTCTTC. Translated: CASSFGPGGYNEQFF. This chain uses TRBV6-6 with TRBJ2-1; 7 bases are a match to TRBD2. Trimming cost V 4 bases and J 3 bases; bases outside gene matches: 6. The CDR3 is 15 residues long. CDR1 is MNHNY, CDR2 SVGAGI, per germline (reference sequence).

This clonotype was seen repeatedly, ten times or more. V usage is TRBV5-1 and J usage is TRBJ2-2, with TRBD1 identical over 7 bases. The CDR3 has 15 amino acids. The germline CDR1 and CDR2 sequences are SGHRS and YFSETQ. V lost 1 base and J lost 4; bases outside the gene matches: 4. DNA of the CDR3: TGCGCCAGCAGCTTGAGGACAGGAGCCACCGGGGAGCTGTTTTTT. Its translation: CASSLRTGATGELFF.

The V gene is TRBV7-2, the J gene TRBJ1-5, with TRBD1 identical over 10 bases. After removal of 5 bases from V and 7 bases from J, the junction contained 8 bases not matched to a gene. Germline V gene data show CDR1 as SGHTA and CDR2 as FQGNSA. CDR3 length equals 15 residues. DNA of the CDR3: TGTGCCAGCAGCCAACATGGACAGGGGGAACAGCCCCAGCATTTT. Translated: CASSQHGQGEQPQHF.

This clonotype was counted only a few times. The V and J genes are TRBV19 and TRBJ1-1, with a possible D match to TRBD1 (5 bases). In germline, CDR1 is LNHDA, CDR2 SQIVND (reference sequence). V was shortened by 7 bases and J by 2 bases, with 14 bases between the two germline ends. The CDR3 contains 14 residues. CDR3 in DNA: TGTGCCAGTAAATGGGGCAGTTCAAACACTGAAGCTTTCTTT. This translates into CASKWGSSNTEAFF.

This clonotype was picked up one time. The genes are TRBV11-2 and TRBJ2-3; D uncertain. This CDR3 spans 13 amino acids. With 5 bases removed from V and 2 bases from J, the gap between germline ends came to 8 bases. Germline V lookup: CDR1 SGHAT, CDR2 FQNNGV. Here the CDR3 DNA reads TGTGCCAGCAGCCGCGACCCCACAGATACGCAGTATTTT. It encodes CASSRDPTDTQYF. Combining the CDR3 with reference TRBV11-2 and TRBJ2-3 gives the whole variable domain EAGVAQSPRYKIIEKRQSVAFWCNPISGHATLYWYQQILGQGPKLLIQFQNNGVVDDSQLPKDRFSAERLKGVDSTLKIQPAKLEDSAVYLCASSRDPTDTQYFGPGTRLTVL.